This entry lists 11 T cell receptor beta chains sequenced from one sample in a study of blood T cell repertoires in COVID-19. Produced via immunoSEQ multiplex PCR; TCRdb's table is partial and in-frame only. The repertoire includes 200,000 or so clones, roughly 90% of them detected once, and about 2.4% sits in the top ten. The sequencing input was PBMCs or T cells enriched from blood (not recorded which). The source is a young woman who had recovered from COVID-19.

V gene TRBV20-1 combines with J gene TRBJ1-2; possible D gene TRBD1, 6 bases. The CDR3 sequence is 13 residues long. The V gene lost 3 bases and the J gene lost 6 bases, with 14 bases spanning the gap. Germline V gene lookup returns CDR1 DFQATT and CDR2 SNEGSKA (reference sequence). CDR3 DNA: TGCAGTGCTAGTTCGGGGGGCTTTGATGGCTACACCTTC. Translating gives CSASSGGFDGYTF.

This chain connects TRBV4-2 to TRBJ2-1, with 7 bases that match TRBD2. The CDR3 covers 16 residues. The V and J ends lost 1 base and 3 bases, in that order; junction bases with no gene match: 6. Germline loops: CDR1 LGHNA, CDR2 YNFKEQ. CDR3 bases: TGTGCCAGCAGCCAAGGGGGGGGGTCTCTCTACAATGAGCAGTTCTTC. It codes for CASSQGGGSLYNEQFF.

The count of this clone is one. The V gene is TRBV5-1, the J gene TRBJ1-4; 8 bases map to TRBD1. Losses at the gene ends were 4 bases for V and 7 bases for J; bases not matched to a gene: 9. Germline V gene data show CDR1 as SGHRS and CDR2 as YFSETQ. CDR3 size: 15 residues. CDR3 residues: CASSPQTGAREKLFF. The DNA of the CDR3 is TGCGCCAGCAGCCCGCAGACAGGGGCACGTGAAAAACTGTTTTTT.

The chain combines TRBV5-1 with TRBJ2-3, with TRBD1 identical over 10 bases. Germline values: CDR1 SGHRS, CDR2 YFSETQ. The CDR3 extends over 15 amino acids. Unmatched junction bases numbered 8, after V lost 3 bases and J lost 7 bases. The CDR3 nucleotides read TGCGCCAGCAGCTCCCCGGGACAGGGGAGGTATACGCAGTATTTT. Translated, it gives CASSSPGQGRYTQYF.

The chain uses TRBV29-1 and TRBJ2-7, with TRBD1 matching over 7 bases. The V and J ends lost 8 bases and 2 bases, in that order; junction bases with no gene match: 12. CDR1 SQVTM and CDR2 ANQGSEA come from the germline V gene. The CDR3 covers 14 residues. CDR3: CSYKTRDRPYEQYF. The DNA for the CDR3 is TGCAGCTACAAAACCCGGGACAGACCCTACGAGCAGTACTTC.

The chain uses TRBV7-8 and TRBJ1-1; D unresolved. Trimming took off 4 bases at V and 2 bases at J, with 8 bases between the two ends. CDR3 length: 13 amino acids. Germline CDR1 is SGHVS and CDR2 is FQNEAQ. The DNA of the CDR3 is TGTGCCAGCAGCTACTACTCTAACACTGAAGCTTTCTTT. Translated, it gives CASSYYSNTEAFF.

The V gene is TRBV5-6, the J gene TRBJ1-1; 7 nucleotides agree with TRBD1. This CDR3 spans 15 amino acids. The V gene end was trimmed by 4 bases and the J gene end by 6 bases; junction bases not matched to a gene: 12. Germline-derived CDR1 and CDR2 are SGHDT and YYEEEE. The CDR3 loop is CASSLLGGGNAEAFF. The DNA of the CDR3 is TGTGCCAGCAGCCTCTTAGGAGGGGGCAACGCTGAAGCTTTCTTT.

CDR3 coding DNA: TGTGCTAGTGCCTCGGACAGGATTAGCTCTGGGGCCAACGTCCTGACTTTC. Encoded protein: CASASDRISSGANVLTF. V gene TRBV12-5 combines with J gene TRBJ2-6; 7 bases are a match to TRBD1. This CDR3 has 17 residues. Germline V CDR1 and CDR2: LGHNT, FRNRAP. The ends lost 7 bases at V and 0 bases at J; junction bases unmatched: 9.

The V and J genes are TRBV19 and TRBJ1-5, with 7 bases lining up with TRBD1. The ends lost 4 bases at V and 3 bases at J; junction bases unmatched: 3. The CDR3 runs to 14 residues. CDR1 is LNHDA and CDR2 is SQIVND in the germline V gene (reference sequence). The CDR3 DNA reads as TGTGCCAGTAGTAGGGGACAGACCAATCAGCCCCAGCATTTT. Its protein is CASSRGQTNQPQHF. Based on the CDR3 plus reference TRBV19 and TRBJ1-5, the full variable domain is DGGITQSPKYLFRKEGQNVTLSCEQNLNHDAMYWYRQDPGQGLRLIYYSQIVNDFQKGDIAEGYSVSREKKESFPLTVTSAQKNPTAFYLCASSRGQTNQPQHFGDGTRLSIL.

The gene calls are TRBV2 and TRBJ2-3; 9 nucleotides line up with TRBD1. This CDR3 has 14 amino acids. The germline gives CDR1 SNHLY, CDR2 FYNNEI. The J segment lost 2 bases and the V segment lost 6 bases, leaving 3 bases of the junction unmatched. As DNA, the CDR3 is TGTGCCAGCAGCGGGACAGGGAACACAGATACGCAGTATTTT. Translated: CASSGTGNTDTQYF.

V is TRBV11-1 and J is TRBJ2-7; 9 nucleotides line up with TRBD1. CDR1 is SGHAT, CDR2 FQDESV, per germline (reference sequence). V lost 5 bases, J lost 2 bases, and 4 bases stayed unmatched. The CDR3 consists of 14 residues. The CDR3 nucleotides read TGTGCCAGCAGCCCCGGGACAGGGCCCTACGAGCAGTACTTC. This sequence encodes CASSPGTGPYEQYF.